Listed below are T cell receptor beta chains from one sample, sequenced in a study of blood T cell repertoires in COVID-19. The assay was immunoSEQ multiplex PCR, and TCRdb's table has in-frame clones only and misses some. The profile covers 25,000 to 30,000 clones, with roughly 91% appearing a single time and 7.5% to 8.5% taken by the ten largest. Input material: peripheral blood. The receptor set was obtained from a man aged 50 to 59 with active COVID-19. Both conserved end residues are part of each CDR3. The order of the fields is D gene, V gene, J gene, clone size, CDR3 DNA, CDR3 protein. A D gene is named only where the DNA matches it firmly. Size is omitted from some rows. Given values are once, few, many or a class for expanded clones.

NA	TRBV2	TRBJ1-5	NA	TGTGCCAGCAGTGACAGGAGCAATCAGCCCCAGCATTTT	CASSDRSNQPQHF
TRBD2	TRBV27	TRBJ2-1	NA	TGTGCCAGTATTTCTAGCGGGATTGGCTCCTACAATGAGCAGTTCTTC	CASISSGIGSYNEQFF
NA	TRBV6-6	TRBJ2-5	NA	TGTGCCAGCAGTTACAACAGGGTGGGCAAAGAGACCCAGTACTTC	CASSYNRVGKETQYF
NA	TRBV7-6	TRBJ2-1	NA	TGTGCCAGCAGCACCAATACAGGGAATGAGCAGTTCTTC	CASSTNTGNEQFF
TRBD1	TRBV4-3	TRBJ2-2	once	TGCGCCAGCAGCCTTTCCGGGACAGGGGACGCCGGGGAGCTGTTTTTT	CASSLSGTGDAGELFF
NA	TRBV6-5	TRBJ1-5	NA	TGTGCCAGCAGTTACTGGGTAGGGGACAATCAGCCCCAGCATTTT	CASSYWVGDNQPQHF
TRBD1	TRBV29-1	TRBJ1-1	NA	TGCAGCGTTGGGACAGGGGTTGCGAACACTGAAGCTTTCTTT	CSVGTGVANTEAFF
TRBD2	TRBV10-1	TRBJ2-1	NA	TGCGCCAGCAGGCCGGACGAAGGACTAGCGGGAGCAAATGAGCAGTTCTTC	CASRPDEGLAGANEQFF
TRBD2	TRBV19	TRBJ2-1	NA	TGTGCCAGTAGTATTGGGAGGGCGATGACGGGTAACAATGAGCAGTTCTTC	CASSIGRAMTGNNEQFF
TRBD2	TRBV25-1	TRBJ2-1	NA	TGTGCCAGCAGTTCTACTAGCGTCGGAGACGACTACAATGAGCAGTTCTTC	CASSSTSVGDDYNEQFF
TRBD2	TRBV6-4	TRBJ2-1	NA	TGTGCCAGCAGTGACGGGACTAGCGGGAATGAGCAGTTCTTC	CASSDGTSGNEQFF
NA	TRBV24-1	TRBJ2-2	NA	TGTGCCACCAGTGATTTGTCGGGGGAGCTGTTTTTT	CATSDLSGELFF
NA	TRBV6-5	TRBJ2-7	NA	TGTGCCAGCAGTTATTCAGGGGCTCTCGAGCAGTACTTC	CASSYSGALEQYF
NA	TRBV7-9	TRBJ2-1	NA	TGTGCCAGCAGCATTACCAACAGGGTGTCAGGAAAGTTCTTC	CASSITNRVSGKFF
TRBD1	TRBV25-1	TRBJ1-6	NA	TGTGCCAGCAGCGGGACAGGGACTAATTCACCCCTCCACTTT	CASSGTGTNSPLHF
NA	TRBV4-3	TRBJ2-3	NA	TGCGCCAGCAGCCGTATCGGGAGTGGCCCAGATACGCAGTATTTT	CASSRIGSGPDTQYF
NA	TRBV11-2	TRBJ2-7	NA	TGTGCCAGCAGCTTAACGCCAGGGGGGAATTCCGAGCAGTACTTC	CASSLTPGGNSEQYF
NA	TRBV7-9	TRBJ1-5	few	TGTGCCAGCAGCCGCTCTGAGGGGGTCCAGCCCCAGCATTTT	CASSRSEGVQPQHF
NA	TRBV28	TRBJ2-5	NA	TGTGCCAGCAGTTTATGGCGTACCCCCCAAGAGACCCAGTACTTC	CASSLWRTPQETQYF
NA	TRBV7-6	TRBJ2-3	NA	TGTGCCAGCAGCGTGCAGGGTTACAGAACAGATACGCAGTATTTT	CASSVQGYRTDTQYF
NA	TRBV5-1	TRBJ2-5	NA	TGCGCCAGCTTAGAAGGACAGACATACCAACAAGAGACCCAGTACTTC	CASLEGQTYQQETQYF
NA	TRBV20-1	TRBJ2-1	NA	TGCAGTGCTAGTCTGGCTTCTTACTACAATGAGCAGTTCTTC	CSASLASYYNEQFF
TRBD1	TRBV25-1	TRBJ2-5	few	TGTGCCAGCAGTGCACTGACAGGGGCTCAAGAGACCCAGTACTTC	CASSALTGAQETQYF
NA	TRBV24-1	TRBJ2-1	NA	TGTGCCACCAGTGATTCGAGTTTCGTGAGAAACAATGAGCAGTTCTTC	CATSDSSFVRNNEQFF
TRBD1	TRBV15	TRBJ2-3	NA	TGTGCCACCAGCAGAGGGACAGGGGATGCAGATACGCAGTATTTT	CATSRGTGDADTQYF
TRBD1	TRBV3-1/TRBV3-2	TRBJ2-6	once	TGTGCCAGCAGACAAAGGACAGGGGGGTTAGTGGCCAACGTCCTGACTTTC	CASRQRTGGLVANVLTF
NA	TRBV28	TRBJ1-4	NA	TGTGCCAGCGTGCCTTCGGGTCGGGGTGAAAAACTGTTTTTT	CASVPSGRGEKLFF
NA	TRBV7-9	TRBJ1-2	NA	TGTGCCAGCAGCTTTAGGGGCTTAGCTAACTATGGCTACACCTTC	CASSFRGLANYGYTF
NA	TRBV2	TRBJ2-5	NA	TGTGCCAGCATGGGGGGTGAGACCCAGTACTTC	CASMGGETQYF
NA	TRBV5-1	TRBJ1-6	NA	TGCGCCAGCAGCTTCGCAGCGAGCTCCTATAATTCACCCCTCCACTTT	CASSFAASSYNSPLHF
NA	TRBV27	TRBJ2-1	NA	TGTGCCAGCAGCACGAACTATGAGCAGTTCTTC	CASSTNYEQFF
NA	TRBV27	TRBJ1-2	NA	TGTGCCAGCACCAGGGAGGGGGGGTACCATGGCTACACCTTC	CASTREGGYHGYTF
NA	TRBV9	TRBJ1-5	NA	TGTGCCAGCAGCGTAGGATGGTCTCGAGATCAGCCCCAGCATTTT	CASSVGWSRDQPQHF
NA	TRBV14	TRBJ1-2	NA	TGTGCCAGCAGCCGAGACCGGGGAGCTAACTATGGCTACACCTTC	CASSRDRGANYGYTF
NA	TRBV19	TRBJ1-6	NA	TGTGCCAGTAGTATAGAGGCGGACAGCTTGGGTAATTCACCCCTCCACTTT	CASSIEADSLGNSPLHF
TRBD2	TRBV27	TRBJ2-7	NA	TGTGCCAGCAGTCCGAGACTAGCGGGGGGTTACTCCTACGAGCAGTACTTC	CASSPRLAGGYSYEQYF
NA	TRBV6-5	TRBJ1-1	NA	TGTGCCAGCAGTTACTCGCCTAGGGGGAACACTGAAGCTTTCTTT	CASSYSPRGNTEAFF
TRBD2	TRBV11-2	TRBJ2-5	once	TGTGCCAGCACCCAAAGCTCGGGGGGGCCGTCAGAGACCCAGTACTTC	CASTQSSGGPSETQYF
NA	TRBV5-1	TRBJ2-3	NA	TGCGCCAGCAGCTTGGAGACCGCCAGGGGAGGCACAGATACGCAGTATTTT	CASSLETARGGTDTQYF
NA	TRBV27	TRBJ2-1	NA	TGTGCCAGCATGGAGGGGCCGCCTTTTGTGGAGCAGTTCTTC	CASMEGPPFVEQFF
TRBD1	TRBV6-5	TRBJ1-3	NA	TGTGCCAGCAGTATCGACAGGGGAGGAAACACCATATATTTT	CASSIDRGGNTIYF
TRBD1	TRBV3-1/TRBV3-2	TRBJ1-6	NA	TGTGCCAGCAGCCGAACTACAGGGGGCAATTCACCCCTCCACTTT	CASSRTTGGNSPLHF
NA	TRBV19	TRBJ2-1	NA	TGTGCCAGTAAGGTGCACAGGGAAGTCCCCGAACAGGTCTTC	CASKVHREVPEQVF
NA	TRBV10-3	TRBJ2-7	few	TGTGCCATCAGTGAGGACAGCTACGAGCAGTACTTC	CAISEDSYEQYF
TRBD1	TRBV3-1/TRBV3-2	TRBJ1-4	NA	TGTGCCAGCAGCCAAGCGATTCGCGGGAACAGGGGGACGAAACTGTTTTTT	CASSQAIRGNRGTKLFF